This record concerns one TCR beta chain sequence. CDR3 length: 17 amino acids. Losses at the gene ends were 3 bases for V and 4 bases for J; bases not matched to a gene: 12. CDR1 and CDR2 (germline): DFQATT, SNEGSKA (reference sequence). The participants were between about 18 and 90 years old and came from roughly 25 US areas. Clinical history as reported by participants underpinned cohort assignment. This sample was taken from a study of blood T cell repertoires in COVID-19. Only in-frame clones appear in the TCRdb table, and some are missing; sequencing was by immunoSEQ multiplex PCR. The data show approximately 300,000 clones, about 85% seen once.

The clonotype comes from a woman in her twenties or thirties who had been exposed to COVID-19. The V and J genes are TRBV20-1 and TRBJ1-6; 7 bases match TRBD1. Sequences were obtained from PBMCs or T cells enriched from blood (not recorded which). CDR3 in DNA: TGCAGTGCTAGTTTTGGAGGGGGCGCTTCGTATAATTCACCCCTCCACTTT. This sequence encodes CSASFGGGASYNSPLHF.